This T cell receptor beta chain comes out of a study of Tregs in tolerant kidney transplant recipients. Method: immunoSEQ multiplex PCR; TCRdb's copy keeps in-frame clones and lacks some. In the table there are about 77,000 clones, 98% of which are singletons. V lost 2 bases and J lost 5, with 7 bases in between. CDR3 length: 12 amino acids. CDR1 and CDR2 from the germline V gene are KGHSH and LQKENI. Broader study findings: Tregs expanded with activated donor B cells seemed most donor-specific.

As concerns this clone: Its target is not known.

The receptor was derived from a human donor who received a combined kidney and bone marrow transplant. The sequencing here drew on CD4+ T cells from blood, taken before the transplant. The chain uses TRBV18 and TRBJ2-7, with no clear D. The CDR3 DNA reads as TGTGCCAGCTCACCATCCGAGCACGAGCAGTACTTC. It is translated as CASSPSEHEQYF.